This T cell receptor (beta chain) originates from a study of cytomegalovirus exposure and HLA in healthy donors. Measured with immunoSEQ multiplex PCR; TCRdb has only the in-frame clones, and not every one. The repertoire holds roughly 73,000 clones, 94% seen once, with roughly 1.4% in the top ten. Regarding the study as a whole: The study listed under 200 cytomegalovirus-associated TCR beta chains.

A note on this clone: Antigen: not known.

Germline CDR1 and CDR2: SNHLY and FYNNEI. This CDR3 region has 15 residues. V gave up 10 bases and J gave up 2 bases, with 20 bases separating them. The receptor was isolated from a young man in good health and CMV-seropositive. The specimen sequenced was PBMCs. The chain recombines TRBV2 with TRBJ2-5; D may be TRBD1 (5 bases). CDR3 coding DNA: TGTGCCATCGACAGAAAAGACGAACCGCAAGAGACCCAGTACTTC. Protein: CAIDRKDEPQETQYF.